This TCR beta chain was recovered during a study of blood T cell repertoires in COVID-19. Overall study: Specimens from acute and convalescent COVID-19 originated in the United States, Italy and Spain. T cells, B-cell-depleted T cells, or PBMCs supplied cDNA or gDNA.

V was cut by 4 bases and J by 4 bases, with 12 bases left in between. The CDR3 is made up of 14 amino acids. Germline CDR1 reads SGHAT; CDR2 reads FQNNGV. In the study's own analysis: Amplification of reference gene primers was used by the study to estimate nucleated cell counts. TCRdb's copy holds only in-frame clones and misses some; the assay was immunoSEQ multiplex PCR. V and J calls and clone size are given by that table; D and trimming were obtained from the DNA. Of a few hundred thousand clones in the sample, over 65% were seen once. The sequencing sample was made of peripheral blood. This receptor was taken from an elderly woman with acute or convalescent COVID-19. The chain joins TRBV11-2 to TRBJ2-3; perhaps TRBD1 as D (5 bases). The CDR3 DNA follows: TGTGCCAGCAGCTACAGGTTTGATTCAGATACGCAGTATTTT. Translation: CASSYRFDSDTQYF.